This T cell receptor beta chain was captured by sequencing in a study of blood T cell repertoires in COVID-19. Study at large: The United States, Italy and Spain supplied acute and convalescent COVID-19 samples. Sources were T cells, B-cell-depleted T cells, or PBMCs; the material itself was cDNA or gDNA.

Participants were placed into cohorts based on the clinical history they reported. In the original processing: Reference gene primer amplification in the assay estimated nucleated cell counts. Clones were read by immunoSEQ multiplex PCR, and TCRdb kept only the in-frame ones, dropping some. V and J calls and clone size come straight from that table; D and trimming were deduced from the DNA. Found here are approximately 260,000 clones, about nine tenths of them singletons; the top ten hold approximately 2%. This TCR was recovered from a young woman who had recovered from COVID-19. The sample consisted of PBMCs or T cells enriched from blood (not recorded which).

This CDR3 is CASSPPTGNQPQHF. The DNA for the CDR3 is TGCGCCAGCAGCCCACCCACGGGGAATCAGCCCCAGCATTTT. The genes are TRBV4-1 and TRBJ1-5; D not certain. V was cut by 4 bases and J by 4 bases, with 11 bases left in between. The CDR3 sequence is 14 residues long. CDR1 MGHRA and CDR2 YSYEKL come from the germline V gene.